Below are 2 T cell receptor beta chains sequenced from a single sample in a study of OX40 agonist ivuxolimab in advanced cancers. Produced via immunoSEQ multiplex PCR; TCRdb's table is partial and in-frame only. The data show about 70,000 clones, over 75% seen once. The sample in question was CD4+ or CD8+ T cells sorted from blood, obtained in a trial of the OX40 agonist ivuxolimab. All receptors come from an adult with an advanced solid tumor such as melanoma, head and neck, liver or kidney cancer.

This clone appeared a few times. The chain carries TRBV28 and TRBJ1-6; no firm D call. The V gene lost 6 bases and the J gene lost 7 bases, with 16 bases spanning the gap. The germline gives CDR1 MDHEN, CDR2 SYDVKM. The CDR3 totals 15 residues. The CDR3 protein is CASRVVVGNNSPLHF. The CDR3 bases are TGTGCCAGCAGGGTGGTGGTAGGTAACAATTCACCCCTCCACTTT.

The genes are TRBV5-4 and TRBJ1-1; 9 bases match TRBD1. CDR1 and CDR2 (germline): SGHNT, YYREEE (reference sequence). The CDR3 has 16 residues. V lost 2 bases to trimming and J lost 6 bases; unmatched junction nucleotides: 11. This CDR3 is CASSLSRGGQGPEAFF. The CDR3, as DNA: TGTGCCAGCAGCTTATCCAGGGGGGGACAGGGCCCTGAAGCTTTCTTT.